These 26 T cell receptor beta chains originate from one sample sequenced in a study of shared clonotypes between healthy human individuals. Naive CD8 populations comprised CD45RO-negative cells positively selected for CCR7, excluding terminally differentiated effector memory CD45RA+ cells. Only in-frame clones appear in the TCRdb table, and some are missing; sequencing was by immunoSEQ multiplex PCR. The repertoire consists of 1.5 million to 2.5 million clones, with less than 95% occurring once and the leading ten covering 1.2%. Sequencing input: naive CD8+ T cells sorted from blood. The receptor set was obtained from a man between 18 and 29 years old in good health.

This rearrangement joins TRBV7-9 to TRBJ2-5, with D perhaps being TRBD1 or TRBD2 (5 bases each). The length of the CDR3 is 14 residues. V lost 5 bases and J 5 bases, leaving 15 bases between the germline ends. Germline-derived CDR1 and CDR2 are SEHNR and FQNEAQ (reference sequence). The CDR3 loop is CASSPQRGWETQYF. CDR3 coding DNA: TGTGCCAGCAGCCCGCAGAGGGGTTGGGAGACCCAGTACTTC.

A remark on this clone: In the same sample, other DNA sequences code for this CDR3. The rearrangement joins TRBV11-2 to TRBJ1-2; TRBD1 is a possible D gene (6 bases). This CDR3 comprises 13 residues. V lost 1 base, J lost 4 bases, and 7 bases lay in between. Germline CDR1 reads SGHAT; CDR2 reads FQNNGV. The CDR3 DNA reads TGTGCCAGCAGCTTAGGACAGGCCTATGGCTACACCTTC. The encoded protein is CASSLGQAYGYTF.

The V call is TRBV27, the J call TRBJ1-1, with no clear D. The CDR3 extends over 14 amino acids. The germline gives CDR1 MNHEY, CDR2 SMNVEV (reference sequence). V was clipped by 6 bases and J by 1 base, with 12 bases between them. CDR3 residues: CASRSGQSNTEAFF. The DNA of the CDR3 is TGTGCCAGCAGGTCCGGTCAGTCGAACACTGAAGCTTTCTTT.

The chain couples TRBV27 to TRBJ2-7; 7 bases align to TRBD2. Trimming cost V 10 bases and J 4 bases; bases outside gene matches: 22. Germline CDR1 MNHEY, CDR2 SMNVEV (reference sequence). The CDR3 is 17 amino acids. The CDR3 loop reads CATAARTVGGRGYEQYF. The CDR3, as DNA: TGTGCCACCGCCGCCCGCACGGTGGGGGGGAGGGGTTACGAGCAGTACTTC.

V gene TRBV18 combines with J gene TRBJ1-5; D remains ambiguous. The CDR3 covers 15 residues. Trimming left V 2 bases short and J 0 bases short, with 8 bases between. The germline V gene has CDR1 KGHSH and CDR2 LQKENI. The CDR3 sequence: CASSPSGDSNQPQHF. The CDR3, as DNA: TGTGCCAGCTCACCATCCGGGGATAGCAATCAGCCCCAGCATTTT.

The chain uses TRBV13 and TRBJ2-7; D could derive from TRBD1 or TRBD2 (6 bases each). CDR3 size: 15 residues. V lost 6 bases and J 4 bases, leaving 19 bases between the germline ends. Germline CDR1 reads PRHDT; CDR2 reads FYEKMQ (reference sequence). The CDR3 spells CASSGSNGGGYEQYF. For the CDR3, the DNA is TGTGCCAGCAGTGGATCGAATGGAGGGGGTTACGAGCAGTACTTC.

As DNA, the CDR3 is TGTGCCAGCAGTTCAAAAGGACTAGCGGACTCCTACGAGCAGTACTTC. Amino acid sequence: CASSSKGLADSYEQYF. The genes are TRBV6-5 and TRBJ2-7; 10 bases are a match to TRBD2. The CDR3 loop spans 16 amino acids. With 4 bases clipped from V and 0 bases from J, the junction kept 6 bases outside the gene matches. Germline CDR1 MNHEY, CDR2 SVGAGI.

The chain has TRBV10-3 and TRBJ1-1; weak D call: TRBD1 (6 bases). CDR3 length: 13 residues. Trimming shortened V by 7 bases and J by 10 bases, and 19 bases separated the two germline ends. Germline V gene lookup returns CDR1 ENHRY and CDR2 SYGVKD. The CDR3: CAITHDGTLVAFF. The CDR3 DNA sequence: TGTGCCATCACGCATGACGGGACACTGGTAGCTTTCTTT.

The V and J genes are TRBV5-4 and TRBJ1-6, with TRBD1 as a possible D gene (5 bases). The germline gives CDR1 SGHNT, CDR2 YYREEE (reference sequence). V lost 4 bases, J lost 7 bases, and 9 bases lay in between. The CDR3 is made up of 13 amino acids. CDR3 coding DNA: TGTGCCAGCAGCGGTGGGGGGAATTCACCCCTCCACTTT. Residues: CASSGGGNSPLHF.

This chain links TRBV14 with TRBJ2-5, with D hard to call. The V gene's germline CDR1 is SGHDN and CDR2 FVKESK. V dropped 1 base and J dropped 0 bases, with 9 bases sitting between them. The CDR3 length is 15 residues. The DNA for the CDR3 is TGTGCCAGCAGCCAAGGGTTGATGTACCAAGAGACCCAGTACTTC. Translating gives CASSQGLMYQETQYF.

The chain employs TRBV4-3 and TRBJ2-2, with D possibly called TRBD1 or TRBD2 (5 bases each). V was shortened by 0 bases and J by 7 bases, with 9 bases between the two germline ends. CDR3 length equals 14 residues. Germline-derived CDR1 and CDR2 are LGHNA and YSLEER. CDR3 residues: CASSQDRDVGELFF. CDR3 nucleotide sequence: TGCGCCAGCAGCCAAGATCGGGACGTCGGGGAGCTGTTTTTT.

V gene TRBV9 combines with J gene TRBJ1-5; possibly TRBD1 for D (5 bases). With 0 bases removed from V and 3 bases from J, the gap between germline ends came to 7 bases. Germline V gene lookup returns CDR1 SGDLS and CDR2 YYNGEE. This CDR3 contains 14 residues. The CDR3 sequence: CASSVGQNNQPQHF. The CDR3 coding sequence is TGTGCCAGCAGCGTAGGACAGAACAATCAGCCCCAGCATTTT.

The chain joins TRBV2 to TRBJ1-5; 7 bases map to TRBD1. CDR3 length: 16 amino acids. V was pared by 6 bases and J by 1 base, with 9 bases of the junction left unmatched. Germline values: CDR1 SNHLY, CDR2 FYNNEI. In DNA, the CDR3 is TGTGCCAGCAGCCCTACAGGGGTTGCGAGCAATCAGCCCCAGCATTTT. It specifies CASSPTGVASNQPQHF.

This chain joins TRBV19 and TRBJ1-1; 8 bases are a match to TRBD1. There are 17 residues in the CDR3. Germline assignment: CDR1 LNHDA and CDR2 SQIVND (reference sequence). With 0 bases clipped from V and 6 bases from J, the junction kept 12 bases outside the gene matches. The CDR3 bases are TGTGCCAGTAGTATAGACGGGACAGGTTCGCATGCCGCTGAAGCTTTCTTT. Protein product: CASSIDGTGSHAAEAFF.

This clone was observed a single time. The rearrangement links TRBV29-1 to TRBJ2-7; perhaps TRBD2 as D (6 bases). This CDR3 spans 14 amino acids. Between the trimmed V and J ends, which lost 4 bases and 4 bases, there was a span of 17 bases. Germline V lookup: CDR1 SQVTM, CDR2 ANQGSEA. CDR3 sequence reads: CSVVGTKGGYEQYF. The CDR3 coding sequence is TGCAGCGTTGTAGGCACGAAGGGAGGTTACGAGCAGTACTTC.

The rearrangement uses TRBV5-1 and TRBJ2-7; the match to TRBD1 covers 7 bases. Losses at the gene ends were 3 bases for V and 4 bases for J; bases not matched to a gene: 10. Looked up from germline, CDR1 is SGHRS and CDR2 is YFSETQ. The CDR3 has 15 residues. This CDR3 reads CASSWGTGTVYEQYF. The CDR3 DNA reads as TGCGCCAGCAGCTGGGGAACCGGGACAGTATACGAGCAGTACTTC.

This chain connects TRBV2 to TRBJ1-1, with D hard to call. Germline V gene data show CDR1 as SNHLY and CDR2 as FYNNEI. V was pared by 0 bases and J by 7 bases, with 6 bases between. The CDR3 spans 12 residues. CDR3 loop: CASSEAGLEAFF. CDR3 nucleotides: TGTGCCAGCAGTGAAGCTGGGCTTGAAGCTTTCTTT.

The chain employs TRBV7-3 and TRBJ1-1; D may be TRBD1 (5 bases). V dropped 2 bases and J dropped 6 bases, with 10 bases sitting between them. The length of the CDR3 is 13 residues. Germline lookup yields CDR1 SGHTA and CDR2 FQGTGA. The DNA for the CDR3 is TGTGCCAGCAGCTTAGATGTGGGGGCTGAAGCTTTCTTT. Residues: CASSLDVGAEAFF.

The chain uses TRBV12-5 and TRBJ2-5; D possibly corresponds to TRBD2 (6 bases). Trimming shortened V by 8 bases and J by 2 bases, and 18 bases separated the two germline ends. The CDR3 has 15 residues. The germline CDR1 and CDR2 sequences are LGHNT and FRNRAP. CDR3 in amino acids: CASLTDLAPQETQYF. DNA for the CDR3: TGTGCTAGTCTTACCGACCTAGCGCCTCAAGAGACCCAGTACTTC.

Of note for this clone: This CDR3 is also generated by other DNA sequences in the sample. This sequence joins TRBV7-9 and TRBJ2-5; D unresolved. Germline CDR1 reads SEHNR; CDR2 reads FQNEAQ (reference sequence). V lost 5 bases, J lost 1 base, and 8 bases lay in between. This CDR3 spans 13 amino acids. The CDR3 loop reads CASSPPGQETQYF. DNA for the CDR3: TGTGCCAGCAGCCCTCCAGGCCAAGAGACCCAGTACTTC.

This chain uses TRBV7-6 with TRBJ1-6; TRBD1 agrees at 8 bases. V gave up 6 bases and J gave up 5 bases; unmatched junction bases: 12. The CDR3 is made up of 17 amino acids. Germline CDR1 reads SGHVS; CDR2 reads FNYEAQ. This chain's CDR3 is CASSYAGGERNNSPLHF. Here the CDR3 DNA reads TGTGCCAGCAGTTACGCAGGGGGCGAAAGGAATAATTCACCCCTCCACTTT.

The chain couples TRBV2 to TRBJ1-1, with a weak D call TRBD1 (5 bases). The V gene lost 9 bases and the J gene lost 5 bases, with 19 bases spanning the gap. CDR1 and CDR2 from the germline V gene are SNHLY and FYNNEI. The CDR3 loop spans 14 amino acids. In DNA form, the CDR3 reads TGTGCCAGAGCGACAGAGGCCATGAGTACTGAAGCTTTCTTT. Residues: CARATEAMSTEAFF. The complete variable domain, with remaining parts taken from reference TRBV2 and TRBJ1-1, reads EPEVTQTPSHQVTQMGQEVILRCVPISNHLYFYWYRQILGQKVEFLVSFYNNEISEKSEIFDDQFSVERPDGSNFTLKIRSTKLEDSAMYFCARATEAMSTEAFFGQGTRLTVV.

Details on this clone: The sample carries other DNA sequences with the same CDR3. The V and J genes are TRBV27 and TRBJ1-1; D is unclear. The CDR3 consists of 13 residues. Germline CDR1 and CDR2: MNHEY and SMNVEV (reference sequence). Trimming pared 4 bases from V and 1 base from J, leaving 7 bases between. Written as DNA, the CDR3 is TGTGCCAGCAGTTATGGAGGGAACACTGAAGCTTTCTTT. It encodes CASSYGGNTEAFF.

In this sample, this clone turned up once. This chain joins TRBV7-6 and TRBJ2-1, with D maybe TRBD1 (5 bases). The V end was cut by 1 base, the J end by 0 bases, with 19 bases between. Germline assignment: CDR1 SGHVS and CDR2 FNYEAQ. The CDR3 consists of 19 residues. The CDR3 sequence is CASSLEGWSDISSYNEQFF. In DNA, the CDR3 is TGTGCCAGCAGCTTAGAGGGGTGGAGCGACATAAGCTCCTACAATGAGCAGTTCTTC.

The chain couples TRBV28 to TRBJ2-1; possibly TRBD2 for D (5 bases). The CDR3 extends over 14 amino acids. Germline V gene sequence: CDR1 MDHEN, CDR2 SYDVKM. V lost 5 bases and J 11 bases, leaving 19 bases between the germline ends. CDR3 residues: CASSPMNSVGQQFF. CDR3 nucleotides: TGTGCCAGCAGTCCGATGAATAGCGTCGGTCAGCAGTTCTTC.

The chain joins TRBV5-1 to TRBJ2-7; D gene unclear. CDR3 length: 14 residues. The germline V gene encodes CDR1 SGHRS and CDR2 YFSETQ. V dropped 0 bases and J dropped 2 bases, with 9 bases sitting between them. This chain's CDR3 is CASSLESAPYEQYF. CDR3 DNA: TGCGCCAGCAGCTTGGAGTCAGCCCCCTACGAGCAGTACTTC. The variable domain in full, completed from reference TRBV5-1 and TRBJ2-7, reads KAGVTQTPRYLIKTRGQQVTLSCSPISGHRSVSWYQQTPGQGLQFLFEYFSETQRNKGNFPGRFSGRQFSNSRSEMNVSTLELGDSALYLCASSLESAPYEQYFGPGTRLTVT.